Listed here is a single TCR beta chain. Its antigen has not been determined. Per-nucleotide qualities are absent, and no much larger clonotype sits a single base away. V sheds 5 bases and J sheds 10 bases, leaving 21 bases between their ends. Its CDR3 holds 15 amino acids, cysteine through phenylalanine. CDR3 DNA is the only sequence kept; it has 45 bases, read in frame from the first base. The germline V gene (reference sequence) specifies DFQATT as CDR1 and SNEGSKA as CDR2. The data derive from a study of type 1 and type 2 diabetes patients (TCRdb year 2016). Concerning the study at large: About 9 type 1 diabetes patients, four type 2 diabetes patients and six nondiabetic controls were recruited in China to form the cohort. Across the study, CD4+ and CD8+ T cells were positively selected from PBMCs by means of CD4 or CD8 MicroBeads on MACS columns. A total of 15 million to 20 million paired-end reads was generated across the whole study. TCRbeta repertoires were profiled by high-throughput sequencing in the study to compare type 1 diabetes, type 2 diabetes and nondiabetic individuals. Type 2 diabetes patients served as a disease comparison group for the type 1 diabetes patients. V gene usage was similar between approximately 19-cycle and 25-cycle amplification, suggesting similar primer efficiencies and random PCR bias. The TCRbeta libraries underwent paired-end sequencing on Illumina HiSeq 2000 or MiSeq instruments.

Every diabetic patient fulfilled standard classification criteria for type 1 or type 2 diabetes, and glucose and C-peptide were evaluated using WHO-recommended methods. Donors with other autoimmune diseases or infections within the previous four weeks were excluded from participation. About 10 milliliters of peripheral blood were drawn from each participant. PBMCs were isolated with LymphoPrep density separation. What the authors observed across the whole study: Only a few highly-expanded CD4+ clones (median one) were found in type 2 diabetes patients, and these clones made up a median roughly 3.6% of reads. The study groups were not matched for age and gender, which could possibly have biased interpretation. Type 2 diabetes repertoires showed high diversity, significantly greater than type 1 diabetes repertoires in both CD4+ and CD8+ T cells. Highly correlated V and J gene usage patterns were observed for type 2 diabetes and control samples, with an average of around 0.97 between samples. Because only a limited number of T2D and control samples were sequenced, some T1D-only HECs might also appear in more T2D or control samples.

Sequencer: Illumina MiSeq. Genomic DNA from sorted T cell subsets was used as template for TCRbeta CDR3 amplification. Multiplex PCR with 30 forward and 13 reverse primers amplified the TCRbeta CDR3 region. After the PCR products were purified with AMPure XP beads, a second PCR of roughly 25 cycles was run to add indices and adaptors. Before sequencing, the libraries were purified from gel with the QIAquick Gel Extraction Kit. The authors' analysis ran thus. Paired-end reads were merged with FLASH and aligned to IMGT V, D and J germline references using IgBLAST. Reads with less than 70% alignment identity to germline references were removed, leaving roughly 11,000,000 reads across the study. CDR3 boundaries, reading frame and productivity were assigned following IMGT definitions. A highly-expanded clone was defined as any clone making up 1% or more of reads, and normalized Shannon entropy served as the measure of diversity. Unpaired two-tailed t-tests were used to test for differences in Shannon entropy between groups. In-frame beta chains were kept once TCRdb had trimmed the public reads at Q25 with fastp and called clones with MiXCR. Identical CDR3 protein sequences are pooled into one entry, listed with their most common genes and DNA. The authors' filters were not applied to this entry. The sample table lists about 290,000 distinct CDR3 sequences, around 47% of them with a count of one. Roughly 13% of the sample goes to the ten largest clones.

The V and J genes are TRBV20-1 and TRBJ1-6; TRBD1 could be the D gene, as 5 bases match. The sample consisted of peripheral blood mononuclear cells (PBMCs). This clonotype originated in a man between 18 and 35 years old with type 2 diabetes. The sequence in DNA is TGCAGTGCTGGACCTCGGGGTATGGGGGGGTCACCCCTCCACTTT. This translates into CSAGPRGMGGSPLHF.